The 8 T cell receptor beta chains reported below all come from one sample, sequenced in a study of blood T cell repertoires in COVID-19. Repertoires were generated with immunoSEQ multiplex PCR, while TCRdb's copy carries only in-frame clones and drops some. The profile covers 80,000 to 100,000 clones, with 86% appearing a single time and 10% to 15% taken by the ten largest. The sequencing input was peripheral blood. These TCRs come from a woman in her sixties in a cohort sampled during active or convalescent COVID-19.

The chain joins TRBV27 to TRBJ1-4; D is undetermined. CDR3 length: 14 amino acids. The ends were cut back, 3 bases at V and 12 bases at J, with 17 bases in the middle. Germline CDR1 MNHEY, CDR2 SMNVEV (reference sequence). DNA of the CDR3: TGTGCCAGCAGTTTGTCCCTGGCCGATCTTCAACTGTTTTTT. Its protein product is CASSLSLADLQLFF.

The genes are TRBV29-1 and TRBJ2-1, with 8 bases aligning to TRBD1. CDR1 is SQVTM and CDR2 is ANQGSEA in the germline V gene. J lost 7 bases, V lost 4 bases, and 6 bases had no gene match. The CDR3 is 13 amino acids. CDR3 region: CSVAQGAGNEQFF. Here the CDR3 DNA reads TGCAGCGTTGCCCAGGGGGCGGGGAATGAGCAGTTCTTC.

The rearrangement joins TRBV29-1 to TRBJ2-2; 9 bases match TRBD1. V was pared by 0 bases and J by 4 bases, with 3 bases of the junction left unmatched. Germline lookup yields CDR1 SQVTM and CDR2 ANQGSEA. There are 15 residues in the CDR3. CDR3 in DNA: TGCAGCGTTGAAGAGGGGGACAGGGCCACCGGGGAGCTGTTTTTT. Its protein product is CSVEEGDRATGELFF.

The chain combines TRBV12-3 or TRBV12-4 with TRBJ1-2; D is perhaps TRBD1 (6 bases). The V end lost 9 bases, the J end lost 4 bases, and 12 bases lay between the germline ends. This CDR3 region has 12 residues. In DNA form, the CDR3 reads TGTGCCAGTCTACAGGGTCCCTATGGCTACACCTTC. It yields the protein CASLQGPYGYTF.

The J gene is TRBJ2-1, the V gene TRBV27; no firm D call. Trimming removed 4 bases from V and 0 bases from J, with 10 bases in between. In germline, CDR1 is MNHEY, CDR2 SMNVEV (reference sequence). The CDR3 is made up of 15 amino acids. In DNA form, the CDR3 reads TGTGCCAGCAGTTCAGAGCCGGGCTCCTACAATGAGCAGTTCTTC. Its protein is CASSSEPGSYNEQFF.

The chain has TRBV29-1 and TRBJ1-2, with 7 bases aligning to TRBD1. Losses at the gene ends were 6 bases for V and 0 bases for J; bases not matched to a gene: 4. The CDR3 contains 13 residues. Per the germline V gene, CDR1 is SQVTM and CDR2 is ANQGSEA. The CDR3 here is CSVGGQSNYGYTF. The CDR3 DNA follows: TGCAGCGTCGGGGGACAGTCTAACTATGGCTACACCTTC.

The chain links TRBV3-1 (or the pseudogene TRBV3-2) to TRBJ1-2, with D possibly being TRBD1 (5 bases). This CDR3 has 16 residues. Germline V gene lookup returns CDR1 LGHDT and CDR2 YNNKEL (reference sequence). V lost 1 base and J lost 3, with 15 bases in between. CDR3 nucleotide sequence: TGTGCCAGCAGCCAAGTTCTGACGCGGGGGGACTATGGCTACACCTTC. Residues: CASSQVLTRGDYGYTF.

The chain joins TRBV24-1 to TRBJ1-1; TRBD1 is a possible D gene (5 bases). Trimming left V 7 bases short and J 7 bases short, with 6 bases between. The CDR3 is 10 amino acids. Germline lookup yields CDR1 KGHDR and CDR2 SFDVKD. As DNA, the CDR3 is TGTGCCACCAGGGACAATGAAGCTTTCTTT. This codes for CATRDNEAFF.